A selection of T cell receptor beta chains follows, all from one sample in a study of vaccination and CD4 T cells after COVID-19. TCRdb reanalysed the PCR reads using MiXCR and keeps one entry per CDR3 protein. The profile shows about 19,000 distinct CDR3 sequences, around 45% of them singletons. These receptors lack a known antigen. Material: CD4+ T cells from blood, cultured in vitro, obtained after SARS-CoV-2 vaccination. The receptors here all came from a human donor who had recovered from COVID-19. CDR3s include the opening cysteine and the closing phenylalanine or tryptophan.

V gene: TRBV10-3
CDR3 protein: CAIRPGQIPDTQYF

V gene: TRBV27
CDR3 protein: CASSLLGSNYGYTF

V gene: TRBV7-6
CDR3 protein: CASSLVLFRTGLPSYGYTF

V gene: TRBV7-3
CDR3 protein: CASSRDSGTYEQYF

V gene: TRBV7-9
CDR3 protein: CASSLEANYGYTF

V gene: TRBV7-2
CDR3 protein: CASSLVSSPLHF

V gene: TRBV15
CDR3 protein: CATSRDTGKNNSPLHF

V gene: TRBV6-1
CDR3 protein: CASKTSGSFYEQYF

V gene: TRBV15
CDR3 protein: CATSRDQDRGGYGYTF

V gene: TRBV20-1
CDR3 protein: CSASVGVSNQPQHF

V gene: TRBV20-1
CDR3 protein: CSAGTGDQPQHF

V gene: TRBV27
CDR3 protein: CASSPPSGRHSSYNEQFF

V gene: TRBV19
CDR3 protein: CASSIGGQETQYF

V gene: TRBV24-1
CDR3 protein: CATEDATSGITDF

V gene: TRBV27
CDR3 protein: CASSPSGYEQYF

V gene: TRBV19
CDR3 protein: CASSVTGTDTQYF

V gene: TRBV19
CDR3 protein: CASSVGGTTDTQYF

V gene: TRBV7-6
CDR3 protein: CASARNRREGGVFF

V gene: TRBV6-1
CDR3 protein: CASIRDRDNSPLHF

V gene: TRBV2
CDR3 protein: CASRASVGHYGYTF

V gene: TRBV6-2/TRBV6-3
CDR3 protein: CASSYLGEAFF

V gene: TRBV15
CDR3 protein: CATSRDNYGYTF

V gene: TRBV20-1
CDR3 protein: CSPYRGDTGELFF

V gene: TRBV7-2
CDR3 protein: CASSLETALNYGYTF

V gene: TRBV20-1
CDR3 protein: CSARDSSGQGKETQYF

V gene: TRBV6-5
CDR3 protein: CASSYSVNAIMNTEAFF

V gene: TRBV6-2/TRBV6-3
CDR3 protein: CASGLPGLATFF

V gene: TRBV7-2
CDR3 protein: CAEGQGLAGGELFF

V gene: TRBV6-4
CDR3 protein: CASSLAPAQPQHF

V gene: TRBV7-9
CDR3 protein: CASSARQIQETQYF

V gene: TRBV21-1
CDR3 protein: CASRWNRGRSNSNQPQHF

V gene: TRBV5-1
CDR3 protein: CASSLGSLTGEAFF

V gene: TRBV27
CDR3 protein: CASSLSAGGSYNEQFF

V gene: TRBV10-3
CDR3 protein: CAIRDTGELFF

V gene: TRBV27
CDR3 protein: CASTTQVNSYEQYF

V gene: TRBV20-1
CDR3 protein: CSAGLLATYEQYF

V gene: TRBV27
CDR3 protein: CASRLTGGDHSNQPQHF

V gene: TRBV5-6
CDR3 protein: CASSGQLYEQYF

V gene: TRBV6-1
CDR3 protein: CASSGGGSGEGTQYF

V gene: TRBV30
CDR3 protein: CAWSVQENQPQHF

V gene: TRBV6-5
CDR3 protein: CASSPSRAGIWEPQHF

V gene: TRBV11-3
CDR3 protein: CASSSRQTAAFF

V gene: TRBV10-2
CDR3 protein: CASSEPTGAGGSPLHF

V gene: TRBV5-6
CDR3 protein: CASSRTSGGFGETQYF

V gene: TRBV7-8
CDR3 protein: CASSHDVVYTEAFF

V gene: TRBV11-2
CDR3 protein: CASSPTGRGTGELFF

V gene: TRBV6-1
CDR3 protein: CASSVAERRGELFF